The present entry profiles one TCR beta chain with its context. The antigen remains unidentified. The entry originates in a study of T cell responses to AZD1222 COVID-19 vaccine. Clones were sequenced by immunoSEQ multiplex PCR, and TCRdb holds only the in-frame ones, with some missing. The sample consists of fewer than 150,000 clones, roughly 87% of them appearing once. Second-dose groups at about 4 or about 12 weeks were pooled. Overall study results and limits: Females made up more of the donors, who were largely white British, and clonal diversity may have come out too low. Only 5 to 7 AZD1222 recipients were seropositive at baseline. Among vaccine-associated CD4 TCRs, coverage spanned spike, with dominance at 160-218 and 743-854.

Per germline, CDR1 SGHRS and CDR2 YFSETQ. This CDR3 region has 15 residues. V was cut by 1 base and J by 4 bases, with 11 bases left in between. The genes are TRBV5-1 and TRBJ1-4, with D possibly matching TRBD1 (5 bases). This clonotype was sampled from an adult who received the AZD1222 COVID-19 vaccine. This specimen was peripheral blood, taken 28 days after the second AZD1222 dose. This CDR3 is CASSLLGGRNEKLFF. The DNA for the CDR3 is TGCGCCAGCAGCTTGCTTGGGGGACGTAATGAAAAACTGTTTTTT.